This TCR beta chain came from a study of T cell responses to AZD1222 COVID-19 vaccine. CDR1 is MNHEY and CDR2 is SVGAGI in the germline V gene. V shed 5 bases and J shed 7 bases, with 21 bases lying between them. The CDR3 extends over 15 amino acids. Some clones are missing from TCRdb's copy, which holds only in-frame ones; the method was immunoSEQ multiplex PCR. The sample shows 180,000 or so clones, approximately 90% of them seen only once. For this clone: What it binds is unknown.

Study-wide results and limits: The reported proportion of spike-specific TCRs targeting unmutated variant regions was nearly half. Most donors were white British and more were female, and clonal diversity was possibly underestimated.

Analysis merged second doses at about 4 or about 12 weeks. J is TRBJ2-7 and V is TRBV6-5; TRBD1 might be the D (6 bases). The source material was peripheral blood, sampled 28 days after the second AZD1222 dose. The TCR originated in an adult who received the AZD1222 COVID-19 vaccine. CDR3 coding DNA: TGTGCCAGCAGTCCCTTTCTACAGGGCTTCGGGGAGCAGTACTTC. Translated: CASSPFLQGFGEQYF.